The next 3 T cell receptor beta chains were all read from a single sample in a study of T cell changes during pregnancy in multiple sclerosis. Sequencing used immunoSEQ multiplex PCR; TCRdb keeps in-frame clones, though not all of them. Of more than 45,000 clones in the sample, around 92% were seen once. The sample here was CD4+ T cells from peripheral blood mononuclear cells, taken after pregnancy. The source is a female donor with multiple sclerosis, enrolled in a pregnancy study.

This chain links TRBV15 with TRBJ1-1; D is undetermined. The CDR3 runs 15 residues. Germline V gene sequence: CDR1 LNHNV, CDR2 YYDKDF (reference sequence). Trimming stripped 0 bases from V and 1 base from J, with 9 bases between. CDR3 amino acids: CATSRDFNRNTEAFF. CDR3 bases: TGTGCCACCAGCAGAGATTTCAACAGGAACACTGAAGCTTTCTTT.

This clone appeared once. DNA for the CDR3: TGTGCCAGAAGCTTTTGGTGTACAGTTAAGTTGACAGATACGCAGTATTTT. This gives the protein CARSFWCTVKLTDTQYF. The J gene is TRBJ2-3, the V gene TRBV7-5; the table's D gene call, TRBD1, was not cross checked with the DNA. TRBV7-5 is given as a pseudogene. The CDR3 runs 17 residues.

V usage is TRBV5-4 and J usage is TRBJ1-3, with unresolved D. Germline V gene sequence: CDR1 SGHNT, CDR2 YYREEE (reference sequence). CDR3 length: 16 residues. Trimming took off 7 bases at V and 0 bases at J, with 17 bases between the two ends. DNA for the CDR3: TGTGCCAGCTCCAAATTATCGAGTTTCTCTGGAAACACCATATATTTT. Its protein is CASSKLSSFSGNTIYF.